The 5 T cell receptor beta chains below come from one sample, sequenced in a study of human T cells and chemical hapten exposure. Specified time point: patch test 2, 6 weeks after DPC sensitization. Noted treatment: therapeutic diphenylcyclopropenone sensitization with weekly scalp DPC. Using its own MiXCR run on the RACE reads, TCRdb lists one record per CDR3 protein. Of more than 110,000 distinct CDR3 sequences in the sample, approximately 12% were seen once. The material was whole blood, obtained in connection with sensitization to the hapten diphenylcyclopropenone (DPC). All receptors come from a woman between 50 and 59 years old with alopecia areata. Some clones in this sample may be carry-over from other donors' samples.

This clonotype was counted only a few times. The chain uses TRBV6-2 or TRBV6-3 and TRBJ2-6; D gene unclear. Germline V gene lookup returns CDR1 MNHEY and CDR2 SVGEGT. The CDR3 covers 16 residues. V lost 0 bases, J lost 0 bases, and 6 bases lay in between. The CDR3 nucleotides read TGTGCCAGCAGTTACTCGATGGGCTCTGGGGCCAACGTCCTGACTTTC. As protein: CASSYSMGSGANVLTF.

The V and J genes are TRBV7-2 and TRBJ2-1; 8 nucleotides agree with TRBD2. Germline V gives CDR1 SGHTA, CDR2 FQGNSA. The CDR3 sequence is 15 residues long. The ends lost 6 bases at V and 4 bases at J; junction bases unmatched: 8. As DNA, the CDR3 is TGTGCCAGCAGTTCGGGAGGGCCAAGTTACAATGAGCAGTTCTTC. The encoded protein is CASSSGGPSYNEQFF.

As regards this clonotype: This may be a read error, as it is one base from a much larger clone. The CDR3 DNA sequence: TGTGCCAGCAGCTTGGAGCCCGGAATGTACAATGAGCAGCTCTTC. Its translation: CASSLEPGMYNEQLF. The chain has TRBV5-4 and TRBJ2-1, with D unresolved. Germline V gene lookup returns CDR1 SGHNT and CDR2 YYREEE (reference sequence). The CDR3 runs to 15 residues.

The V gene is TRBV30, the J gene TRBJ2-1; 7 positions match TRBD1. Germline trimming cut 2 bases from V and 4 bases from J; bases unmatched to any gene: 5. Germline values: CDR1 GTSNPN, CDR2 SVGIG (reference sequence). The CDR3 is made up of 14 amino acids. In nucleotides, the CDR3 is TGTGCCTGGAGTAGAACAGGGGTTTACAATGAGCAGTTCTTC. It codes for CAWSRTGVYNEQFF.

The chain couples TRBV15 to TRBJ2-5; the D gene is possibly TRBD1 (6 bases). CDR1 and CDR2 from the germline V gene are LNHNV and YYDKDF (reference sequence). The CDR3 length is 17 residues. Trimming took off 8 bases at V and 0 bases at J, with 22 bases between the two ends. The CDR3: CATGGLAAGSYQETQYF. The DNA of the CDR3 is TGTGCCACCGGGGGCTTAGCCGCAGGCTCGTACCAAGAGACCCAGTACTTC.